The sequence of this TCR beta chain was determined in a study of blood T cell repertoires in COVID-19. Clones were read by immunoSEQ multiplex PCR, and TCRdb kept only the in-frame ones, dropping some. This table holds about 300,000 clones, around nine tenths found once. This clone appeared a single time. The same CDR3 also results from other DNA sequences found in this sample. Per the germline V gene, CDR1 is SGHNT and CDR2 is YYREEE (reference sequence). The junction had 5 bases not matched to a gene; V was cut back by 4 bases and J by 2 bases. This CDR3 contains 14 residues. The source material was peripheral blood. This sequence joins TRBV5-4 and TRBJ2-7, with 8 nucleotides matching TRBD1. The source is a man between 65 and 79 years old with acute or convalescent COVID-19. CDR3 DNA: TGTGCCAGCAGCCCCGGACAGGGTGCCTACGAGCAGTACTTC. This encodes CASSPGQGAYEQYF.